This is a list of T cell receptor beta chains from one sample in a study of human T cells and chemical hapten exposure. TCRdb processed the RACE reads anew with MiXCR; each CDR3 protein has one entry. The repertoire consists of about 180,000 distinct CDR3 sequences, with roughly 30% occurring once and the leading ten covering less than 3.5%. The source material was whole blood, sampled in connection with sensitization to the hapten diphenylcyclopropenone (DPC). The receptors shown here come from a woman aged 30 to 39 with alopecia areata. Some clones in this sample may be carry-over from other donors' samples. CDR3s include the opening cysteine and the closing phenylalanine or tryptophan. A D gene is named only where the DNA matches it firmly. The size entry is marked missing in some rows and otherwise reads once, few, many or a size class.

abundance: NA
len: 14
v_gene: TRBV29-1
j_gene: TRBJ2-3
d_gene: NA
CDR3aa: CSVGGGGTADTQYF
CDR3nt: TGCAGCGTTGGAGGTGGCGGGACCGCGGATACGCAGTATTTT

abundance: NA
len: 14
v_gene: TRBV3-1
j_gene: TRBJ2-1
d_gene: TRBD2
CDR3aa: CASSQLAGVNEQFF
CDR3nt: TGTGCCAGCAGCCAGCTAGCGGGAGTGAATGAGCAGTTCTTC

abundance: NA
len: 12
v_gene: TRBV20-1
j_gene: TRBJ1-2
d_gene: NA
CDR3aa: CSALSQAGGYTF
CDR3nt: TGCAGTGCTCTCTCACAGGCGGGCGGCTACACCTTC

abundance: NA
len: 16
v_gene: TRBV7-2
j_gene: TRBJ1-5
d_gene: NA
CDR3aa: CASSEGGGGAGQPQHF
CDR3nt: TGTGCCAGCAGCGAAGGCGGGGGGGGGGCCGGACAGCCCCAGCATTTT

abundance: NA
len: 12
v_gene: TRBV5-4
j_gene: TRBJ1-1
d_gene: NA
CDR3aa: CASGGIDTEAFF
CDR3nt: TGTGCCAGCGGGGGGATTGACACTGAAGCTTTCTTT

abundance: few
len: 15
v_gene: TRBV29-1
j_gene: TRBJ2-1
d_gene: TRBD1
CDR3aa: CSVEVGQGGNNEQFF
CDR3nt: TGCAGCGTTGAAGTGGGACAGGGGGGCAACAATGAGCAGTTCTTC

abundance: NA
len: 17
v_gene: TRBV5-1
j_gene: TRBJ2-3
d_gene: TRBD2
CDR3aa: CASSLISGGTSTDTQYF
CDR3nt: TGCGCCAGCAGCTTAATTAGCGGGGGGACTAGCACAGATACGCAGTATTTT

abundance: NA
len: 14
v_gene: TRBV20-1
j_gene: TRBJ2-7
d_gene: TRBD1
CDR3aa: CSASGQGPVDEQYF
CDR3nt: TGCAGTGCTAGCGGACAGGGGCCTGTGGACGAGCAGTACTTC

abundance: few
len: 15
v_gene: TRBV28
j_gene: TRBJ2-2
d_gene: NA
CDR3aa: CASSFDYSNTGELFF
CDR3nt: TGTGCCAGCAGTTTCGACTATTCGAACACCGGGGAGCTGTTTTTT

abundance: few
len: 16
v_gene: TRBV4-1
j_gene: TRBJ2-1
d_gene: NA
CDR3aa: CASSRSRGQRYNEQFF
CDR3nt: TGCGCCAGCAGCCGAAGTCGAGGACAGAGATACAATGAGCAGTTCTTC

abundance: few
len: 15
v_gene: TRBV13
j_gene: TRBJ1-2
d_gene: NA
CDR3aa: CASSLDRFPNYGYTF
CDR3nt: TGTGCCAGCAGCTTGGACCGATTTCCTAACTATGGCTACACCTTC

abundance: NA
len: 16
v_gene: TRBV24-1
j_gene: TRBJ2-1
d_gene: TRBD2
CDR3aa: CATSSTSGSTYNEQFF
CDR3nt: TGTGCCACCAGTAGTACTAGCGGGAGTACCTACAATGAGCAGTTCTTC

abundance: few
len: 15
v_gene: TRBV12-3/TRBV12-4
j_gene: TRBJ2-1
d_gene: TRBD2
CDR3aa: CASSRLAGGPDEQFF
CDR3nt: TGTGCCAGCAGCCGACTAGCGGGGGGGCCGGATGAGCAGTTCTTC

abundance: many
len: 15
v_gene: TRBV5-6
j_gene: TRBJ2-1
d_gene: NA
CDR3aa: CASSLALSSYNEQFF
CDR3nt: TGTGCCAGCAGCTTGGCCCTAAGCTCCTACAATGAGCAGTTCTTC

abundance: NA
len: 16
v_gene: TRBV28
j_gene: TRBJ1-1
d_gene: NA
CDR3aa: CASSSPGQPRNTEAFF
CDR3nt: TGTGCCAGCAGTTCCCCAGGGCAACCGAGGAACACTGAAGCTTTCTTT

abundance: NA
len: 12
v_gene: TRBV6-6
j_gene: TRBJ2-7
d_gene: NA
CDR3aa: CASRPGQGEQYF
CDR3nt: TGTGCCAGCCGCCCCGGTCAGGGCGAGCAGTACTTC

abundance: NA
len: 15
v_gene: TRBV10-3
j_gene: TRBJ1-2
d_gene: TRBD1
CDR3aa: CAISDGTGRKDGYTF
CDR3nt: TGTGCCATCAGTGACGGGACAGGGCGAAAAGATGGCTACACCTTC

abundance: NA
len: 19
v_gene: TRBV6-2/TRBV6-3
j_gene: TRBJ1-6
d_gene: NA
CDR3aa: CASRTPPAGSISYNSPLHF
CDR3nt: TGTGCCAGCAGAACCCCGCCGGCGGGGTCCATCTCCTATAATTCACCCCTCCACTTT

abundance: NA
len: 17
v_gene: TRBV7-9
j_gene: TRBJ2-3
d_gene: TRBD2
CDR3aa: CASSLVSTSGGGDTQYF
CDR3nt: TGTGCCAGCAGCTTAGTGTCGACTAGCGGGGGAGGGGATACGCAGTATTTT

abundance: NA
len: 17
v_gene: TRBV9
j_gene: TRBJ2-1
d_gene: NA
CDR3aa: CASSVGYTRLSYNEQFF
CDR3nt: TGTGCCAGCAGCGTAGGGTACACGAGACTAAGCTACAATGAGCAGTTCTTC

abundance: few
len: 15
v_gene: TRBV7-2
j_gene: TRBJ2-3
d_gene: NA
CDR3aa: CASSLRDGGRDTQYF
CDR3nt: TGTGCCAGCAGCTTAAGGGACGGAGGGAGGGATACGCAGTATTTT

abundance: NA
len: 17
v_gene: TRBV6-6
j_gene: TRBJ2-1
d_gene: TRBD1
CDR3aa: CASSQDRAVEAYNEQFF
CDR3nt: TGTGCCAGCAGTCAGGACAGGGCGGTAGAGGCCTACAATGAGCAGTTCTTC

abundance: many
len: 13
v_gene: TRBV7-3
j_gene: TRBJ2-1
d_gene: NA
CDR3aa: CASSPSLSYEQFF
CDR3nt: TGTGCCAGCAGCCCTAGTCTCTCGTATGAGCAGTTCTTC

abundance: NA
len: 14
v_gene: TRBV5-1
j_gene: TRBJ1-1
d_gene: NA
CDR3aa: CASSPRVRFTEAFF
CDR3nt: TGCGCCAGCAGCCCCAGGGTACGGTTCACTGAAGCTTTCTTT

abundance: NA
len: 14
v_gene: TRBV29-1
j_gene: TRBJ1-2
d_gene: NA
CDR3aa: CSVEREALNYGYTF
CDR3nt: TGCAGCGTTGAAAGGGAGGCTCTCAACTATGGCTACACCTTC

abundance: NA
len: 12
v_gene: TRBV12-3/TRBV12-4
j_gene: TRBJ2-7
d_gene: NA
CDR3aa: CASSFIQSEQYF
CDR3nt: TGTGCCAGCAGTTTCATCCAATCTGAGCAGTACTTC

abundance: NA
len: 15
v_gene: TRBV10-3
j_gene: TRBJ1-2
d_gene: TRBD1
CDR3aa: CAIKDRGPISYGYTF
CDR3nt: TGTGCCATTAAAGACAGGGGCCCCATCTCATATGGCTACACCTTC

abundance: few
len: 17
v_gene: TRBV19
j_gene: TRBJ2-1
d_gene: TRBD2
CDR3aa: CASSLSTSGGIYNEQFF
CDR3nt: TGTGCCAGTAGTCTGTCGACTAGCGGGGGAATCTACAATGAGCAGTTCTTC

abundance: NA
len: 13
v_gene: TRBV2
j_gene: TRBJ1-5
d_gene: NA
CDR3aa: CASSEVATSAQHF
CDR3nt: TGTGCCAGCAGTGAAGTGGCGACTTCGGCCCAGCATTTT

abundance: NA
len: 14
v_gene: TRBV9
j_gene: TRBJ1-6
d_gene: NA
CDR3aa: CASSVESYNSPLHF
CDR3nt: TGTGCCAGCAGCGTCGAGTCCTATAATTCACCCCTCCACTTT

abundance: few
len: 17
v_gene: TRBV7-8
j_gene: TRBJ2-3
d_gene: NA
CDR3aa: CASSLSRLLPSTDTQYF
CDR3nt: TGTGCCAGCAGCTTATCAAGACTACTTCCTAGCACAGATACGCAGTATTTT

abundance: NA
len: 15
v_gene: TRBV9
j_gene: TRBJ2-5
d_gene: NA
CDR3aa: CASSPRGENQETQYF
CDR3nt: TGTGCCAGCAGCCCAAGAGGGGAGAACCAAGAGACCCAGTACTTC

abundance: few
len: 15
v_gene: TRBV7-2
j_gene: TRBJ2-7
d_gene: NA
CDR3aa: CASSPTSGQTTEQYF
CDR3nt: TGTGCCAGCAGCCCTACGAGCGGCCAAACCACCGAGCAGTACTTC

abundance: NA
len: 16
v_gene: TRBV20-1
j_gene: TRBJ1-1
d_gene: TRBD1
CDR3aa: CSAIARQGVVNTEAFF
CDR3nt: TGCAGTGCCATCGCCCGGCAGGGGGTAGTGAACACTGAAGCTTTCTTT

abundance: NA
len: 14
v_gene: TRBV7-9
j_gene: TRBJ1-5
d_gene: NA
CDR3aa: CASSLGASNQPQHF
CDR3nt: TGTGCCAGCAGCTTGGGGGCTAGCAATCAGCCCCAGCATTTT

abundance: few
len: 13
v_gene: TRBV18
j_gene: TRBJ1-1
d_gene: NA
CDR3aa: CASSQQENTEAFF
CDR3nt: TGTGCCAGCTCACAGCAAGAGAACACTGAAGCTTTCTTT

abundance: few
len: 14
v_gene: TRBV28
j_gene: TRBJ2-7
d_gene: TRBD1
CDR3aa: CASSLRQGASEQYF
CDR3nt: TGTGCCAGCAGTTTGAGGCAGGGGGCGAGCGAGCAGTACTTC

abundance: NA
len: 14
v_gene: TRBV6-2/TRBV6-3
j_gene: TRBJ1-1
d_gene: NA
CDR3aa: CASSYGLMNTEAFF
CDR3nt: TGTGCCAGCAGTTACGGTCTCATGAACACTGAAGCTTTCTTT

abundance: few
len: 14
v_gene: TRBV10-3
j_gene: TRBJ2-2
d_gene: TRBD2
CDR3aa: CAIRAGLGTGELFF
CDR3nt: TGTGCCATCAGGGCGGGACTAGGCACCGGGGAGCTGTTTTTT

abundance: NA
len: 10
v_gene: TRBV20-1
j_gene: TRBJ2-1
d_gene: NA
CDR3aa: CSAWYSEQFF
CDR3nt: TGCAGTGCCTGGTACAGTGAGCAGTTCTTC

abundance: few
len: 13
v_gene: TRBV2
j_gene: TRBJ1-1
d_gene: NA
CDR3aa: CASRWTANTEAFF
CDR3nt: TGTGCCAGCAGATGGACAGCGAACACTGAAGCTTTCTTT

abundance: many
len: 14
v_gene: TRBV18
j_gene: TRBJ2-7
d_gene: TRBD2
CDR3aa: CASSPGRGTYEQYF
CDR3nt: TGTGCCAGCTCACCGGGGAGGGGTACCTACGAGCAGTACTTC

abundance: few
len: 15
v_gene: TRBV10-3
j_gene: TRBJ2-1
d_gene: NA
CDR3aa: CAISKQGTLYNEQFF
CDR3nt: TGTGCCATCAGTAAACAGGGCACCCTCTACAATGAGCAGTTCTTC

abundance: NA
len: 13
v_gene: TRBV2
j_gene: TRBJ1-1
d_gene: NA
CDR3aa: CASSQGGGSEAFF
CDR3nt: TGTGCCAGCAGCCAAGGGGGGGGGTCTGAAGCTTTCTTT

abundance: NA
len: 16
v_gene: TRBV7-2
j_gene: TRBJ2-7
d_gene: TRBD2
CDR3aa: CASSPEAGDRSYEQYF
CDR3nt: TGTGCCAGCAGCCCGGAAGCGGGGGACCGTTCCTACGAGCAGTACTTC

abundance: NA
len: 17
v_gene: TRBV7-6
j_gene: TRBJ2-2
d_gene: NA
CDR3aa: CASSLWNFRDPGGELFF
CDR3nt: TGTGCCAGCAGCTTGTGGAACTTCCGGGACCCCGGCGGGGAGCTGTTTTTT